Below, 28 T cell receptor beta chains from the same sample are listed, as sequenced in a study of regulatory T cells in long-lasting Graves disease. Noted time point: newly diagnosed GD, antithyroid drugs for less than 3 months. RNA isolated from PBMCs was used to make the TCR library. Sequencing libraries for TCR beta were prepared with iRepertoire HTBI primers and Arm-PCR of CDR3 regions. TCRdb ran MiXCR on the multiplex PCR reads and lists one entry per CDR3 protein. Seen here are about 430,000 distinct CDR3 sequences, over 12% observed once, and the top ten hold about 7.6%. Separately, the same data were catalogued under a study of T cells in Graves' hyperthyroidism and ophthalmopathy.

The sequencing used peripheral blood mononuclear cells (PBMCs), collected at new diagnosis, from a patient treated with antithyroid drugs. Every receptor here comes from a middle-aged woman with Graves disease.

This clonotype has ten or more counts. The chain uses TRBV19 and TRBJ2-5, with 7 positions matching TRBD1. Trimming took 6 bases from V and 4 from J; bases not matched to a gene: 8. CDR1 LNHDA and CDR2 SQIVND come from the germline V gene (reference sequence). The CDR3 totals 14 residues. CDR3 residues: CASRRQGGGETQYF. The CDR3 DNA sequence: TGTGCCAGTAGAAGACAGGGTGGGGGAGAGACCCAGTACTTC.

The sample holds many counts of this clonotype. This chain uses TRBV15 with TRBJ2-7, with unresolved D. Germline CDR1 and CDR2: LNHNV and YYDKDF (reference sequence). The CDR3 is 15 residues long. Trimming removed 1 base from V and 0 bases from J, with 10 bases in between. The CDR3 loop reads CATSRGGPSSYEQYF. The CDR3 DNA reads TGTGCCACCAGCAGAGGAGGTCCGAGCTCCTACGAGCAGTACTTC.

This clonotype was found a few times. This CDR3 is CASSTSDDTGELFF. CDR3 DNA: TGTGCCAGCAGCACTAGCGACGACACCGGGGAGCTGTTTTTT. V and J are TRBV11-2 and TRBJ2-2; 7 bases are a match to TRBD2. The V and J ends lost 5 bases and 3 bases, in that order; junction bases with no gene match: 3. Germline lookup yields CDR1 SGHAT and CDR2 FQNNGV. This CDR3 contains 14 residues.

This clonotype was seen repeatedly, ten times or more. This chain uses TRBV10-3 with TRBJ1-2; weak D call: TRBD1 (5 bases). Germline V gene lookup returns CDR1 ENHRY and CDR2 SYGVKD. Trimming stripped 0 bases from V and 4 bases from J, with 6 bases between. This CDR3 is built from 13 residues. Here the CDR3 DNA reads TGTGCCATCAGTGAGTCACAGGTCTATGGCTACACCTTC. It encodes CAISESQVYGYTF.

This clonotype was seen ten or more times. The chain links TRBV28 to TRBJ1-2, with D unclear. The V gene's germline CDR1 is MDHEN and CDR2 SYDVKM. Trimming left V 2 bases short and J 2 bases short, with 9 bases between. The CDR3 has 14 amino acids. CDR3 DNA sequence: TGTGCCAGCAGTTTAGACGGTCTCAACTATGGCTACACCTTC. It encodes CASSLDGLNYGYTF.

There are many counts of this clonotype. This chain connects TRBV13 to TRBJ1-2, with 8 bases fitting TRBD1. Per the germline V gene, CDR1 is PRHDT and CDR2 is FYEKMQ (reference sequence). The CDR3 sequence is 15 residues long. V was pared by 4 bases and J by 2 bases, with 6 bases of the junction left unmatched. CDR3 loop: CASSYGQGNNYGYTF. In DNA form, the CDR3 reads TGTGCCAGCAGCTACGGACAGGGAAACAACTATGGCTACACCTTC. The variable domain in full, with the rest retrieved from reference TRBV13 and TRBJ1-2, is AAGVIQSPRHLIKEKRETATLKCYPIPRHDTVYWYQQGPGQDPQFLISFYEKMQSDKGSIPDRFSAQQFSDYHSELNMSSLELGDSALYFCASSYGQGNNYGYTFGSGTRLTVV.

This clonotype was seen a handful of times. The V and J genes are TRBV7-9 and TRBJ2-3, with 8 bases fitting TRBD1. Germline CDR1 is SEHNR and CDR2 is FQNEAQ (reference sequence). V lost 6 bases, J lost 0 bases, and 14 bases stayed unmatched. This CDR3 has 18 amino acids. The CDR3 loop reads CASSTNRGNRSSTDTQYF. The CDR3 DNA reads as TGTGCCAGCAGTACGAACAGGGGGAATCGCTCTAGCACAGATACGCAGTATTTT.

This clonotype was counted many times. The gene calls are TRBV24-1 and TRBJ1-5; a weak D match, TRBD1 (5 bases). CDR3 size: 15 residues. V was pared by 3 bases and J by 9 bases, with 17 bases between. The germline V gene has CDR1 KGHDR and CDR2 SFDVKD. The CDR3 protein is CATSDKQAPDWPQHF. In nucleotides, the CDR3 is TGTGCCACCAGTGATAAACAGGCCCCAGATTGGCCCCAGCATTTT.

At least ten counts were recorded for this clonotype. The chain recombines TRBV28 with TRBJ2-1; 10 nucleotides match TRBD2. V shed 2 bases and J 13 bases; nucleotides not matched to a gene: 5. The CDR3 runs 13 residues. Germline V lookup: CDR1 MDHEN, CDR2 SYDVKM. As DNA, the CDR3 is TGTGCCAGCAGTTTACCTAGCGGGAGTGGTCAGTTCTTC. Translation: CASSLPSGSGQFF.

This clonotype was detected ten times or more. The J gene is TRBJ2-3, the V gene TRBV28, with 11 positions matching TRBD2. The CDR3 contains 20 residues. J was trimmed by 4 bases and V by 4 bases; bases with no gene match: 19. Germline V gives CDR1 MDHEN, CDR2 SYDVKM. CDR3 amino acids: CASSSLDPPLAGDAADTQYF. CDR3 sequence (DNA): TGTGCCAGCAGTTCTCTCGACCCACCACTAGCGGGAGATGCGGCAGATACGCAGTATTTT.

This clonotype was seen ten or more times. The chain couples TRBV28 to TRBJ2-7; 7 bases align to TRBD1. The CDR3 is 13 amino acids. V was pared by 4 bases and J by 4 bases, with 4 bases of the junction left unmatched. Per germline, CDR1 MDHEN and CDR2 SYDVKM. The CDR3, as DNA: TGTGCCAGCAGTTCAGACAGGGCATACGAGCAGTACTTC. Its protein is CASSSDRAYEQYF.

This clonotype was found many times. Relative to the germline gene, one junction end is altered; a read error may explain this. The chain uses TRBV7-2 and TRBJ2-1; maybe TRBD2 (6 bases). CDR1 and CDR2 from the germline V gene are SGHTA and FQGNSA. This CDR3 comprises 18 residues. CDR3 in amino acids: CASSLDRWREGSHNEQFF. The CDR3 nucleotides are TGTGCCAGCAGCTTAGACCGATGGCGGGAAGGCTCCCACAATGAGCAGTTCTTC.

This clonotype has a count of ten or more. The chain employs TRBV27 and TRBJ1-2; D perhaps matches TRBD1 (5 bases). V shed 1 base and J shed 4 bases, with 13 bases lying between them. This CDR3 contains 15 residues. Germline V gene data show CDR1 as MNHEY and CDR2 as SMNVEV (reference sequence). In DNA, the CDR3 is TGTGCCAGCAGTTTATTTGGCAGGGATGTCTATGGCTACACCTTC. It encodes CASSLFGRDVYGYTF.

CDR3 sequence (DNA): TGTGCCAGCAGCCGACTGGGACGGCTTAACTATGGCTACACCTTC. Its protein product is CASSRLGRLNYGYTF. J is TRBJ1-2 and V is TRBV6-8, with D possibly being TRBD1 (5 bases). The CDR3 loop spans 15 amino acids. Germline V gene sequence: CDR1 MNHGY, CDR2 SAAAGT. V shed 6 bases and J shed 1 base, with 15 bases lying between them.

This clonotype has a count of ten or more. This chain connects TRBV7-3 to TRBJ2-1; TRBD2 might be the D (6 bases). The V end was cut by 2 bases, the J end by 2 bases, with 10 bases between. CDR3 length: 15 residues. Germline assignment: CDR1 SGHTA and CDR2 FQGTGA. The CDR3 sequence: CASSLGGDPYNEQFF. CDR3 nucleotides: TGTGCCAGCAGCTTAGGAGGGGACCCCTACAATGAGCAGTTCTTC.

This clonotype has more than one count but fewer than ten. A read error likely explains this, since a far larger clone differs by one base. The chain uses TRBV28 and TRBJ2-3, with 8 positions matching TRBD1. Looked up from germline, CDR1 is MDHEN and CDR2 is SYDVKM. The CDR3 runs to 19 residues. The CDR3 region has the DNA TGTGCCAGCAGTCCCACACCTCCCGTCGTACCGGGACAGGCTAACGAGCAGCACTTC. Amino acid sequence: CASSPTPPVVPGQANEQHF.

This clonotype was counted ten times or more. The J gene is TRBJ1-4, the V gene TRBV28; the match to TRBD1 covers 9 bases. This CDR3 region has 15 residues. V dropped 4 bases and J dropped 7; count of bases not matched to a gene: 7. Germline V gives CDR1 MDHEN, CDR2 SYDVKM. CDR3 in DNA: TGTGCCAGCAGTTCGACAGGGGGGTCTGGTGAAAAACTGTTTTTT. As protein: CASSSTGGSGEKLFF.

This clonotype was seen repeatedly, ten times or more. The chain employs TRBV6-2 or TRBV6-3 and TRBJ2-2; D uncertain. The V gene's germline CDR1 is MNHEY and CDR2 SVGEGT. This CDR3 contains 19 residues. Trimming pared 4 bases from V and 0 bases from J, leaving 21 bases between. The CDR3: CASSLFLVSQGTNTGELFF. The CDR3 DNA reads TGTGCCAGCAGTTTGTTTTTAGTATCCCAAGGAACGAACACCGGGGAGCTGTTTTTT.

The V gene is TRBV2, the J gene TRBJ2-7; 10 positions agree with TRBD1. Germline-derived CDR1 and CDR2 are SNHLY and FYNNEI. This CDR3 contains 16 residues. V was clipped by 7 bases and J by 4 bases; unmatched bases: 13. The CDR3 DNA follows: TGTGCCAGCATTGGTCCGGGACAGGGGCCGGGGTACGAGCAGTACTTC. It specifies CASIGPGQGPGYEQYF. The full variable domain, its missing parts supplied by reference TRBV2 and TRBJ2-7, is EPEVTQTPSHQVTQMGQEVILRCVPISNHLYFYWYRQILGQKVEFLVSFYNNEISEKSEIFDDQFSVERPDGSNFTLKIRSTKLEDSAMYFCASIGPGQGPGYEQYFGPGTRLTVT.

Remarks on this clonotype: Likely a read error: the CDR3 ends without its conserved phenylalanine or tryptophan. The chain is built from TRBV7-9 and TRBJ2-7; TRBD1 agrees at 7 bases. V was clipped by 4 bases and J by 2 bases; unmatched bases: 8. The CDR3 spans 15 residues. The germline gives CDR1 SEHNR, CDR2 FQNEAQ (reference sequence). Written as DNA, the CDR3 is TGTGCCAGCAGCTCGACCGGACAGGATACCTACGAGCAGTACTTA. Amino acids: CASSSTGQDTYEQYL.

The chain combines TRBV6-1 with TRBJ2-3; D is unresolved. This CDR3 is built from 14 residues. V was shortened by 2 bases and J by 6 bases, with 12 bases between the two germline ends. Germline loops: CDR1 MNHNS, CDR2 SASEGT. This chain's CDR3 is CASSESVIADTQYF. The CDR3 DNA follows: TGTGCCAGCAGTGAATCCGTCATCGCGGATACGCAGTATTTT.

This clonotype was observed many times. The chain recombines TRBV27 with TRBJ2-7; 7 nucleotides agree with TRBD2. CDR1 is MNHEY and CDR2 is SMNVEV in the germline V gene (reference sequence). Trimming cost V 6 bases and J 0 bases; bases outside gene matches: 5. This CDR3 has 14 amino acids. CDR3 sequence (DNA): TGTGCCAGCAGGCCGGGACTAAGCTCCTACGAGCAGTACTTC. Translated: CASRPGLSSYEQYF.

CDR3 region: CASSLGGQGGKNIQYF. DNA of the CDR3: TGTGCCAGCAGCTTAGGGGGACAGGGTGGCAAAAACATTCAGTACTTC. The chain combines TRBV7-9 with TRBJ2-4; 9 bases are shared with TRBD1. Germline V gene data show CDR1 as SEHNR and CDR2 as FQNEAQ (reference sequence). V was clipped by 1 base and J by 3 bases; unmatched bases: 4. The CDR3 is made up of 16 amino acids.

This clonotype was found many times. One junction end disagrees with the germline gene, perhaps due to a read error. The chain employs TRBV11-2 and TRBJ2-1, with 11 positions matching TRBD2. Germline CDR1 reads SGHAT; CDR2 reads FQNNGV. This CDR3 region has 14 residues. The DNA of the CDR3 is TGTGCCAGCAGCTTCGATCGGACTAGCGGGTATATAGTCTTC. It encodes CASSFDRTSGYIVF. Looking up the rest from reference TRBV11-2 and TRBJ2-1 gives the full variable domain: EAGVAQSPRYKIIEKRQSVAFWCNPISGHATLYWYQQILGQGPKLLIQFQNNGVVDDSQLPKDRFSAERLKGVDSTLKIQPAKLEDSAVYLCASSFDRTSGYIVFGPGTRLTVL.

The sample holds a few counts of this clonotype. The genes are TRBV14 and TRBJ2-3; D is possibly TRBD1 or TRBD2 (5 bases each). CDR3 size: 15 residues. V lost 3 bases, J lost 0 bases, and 10 bases lay in between. Germline loops: CDR1 SGHDN, CDR2 FVKESK. The CDR3 bases are TGTGCCAGCAGCCATATCGGGGCAAGCACAGATACGCAGTATTTT. It codes for CASSHIGASTDTQYF. Using reference TRBV14 and TRBJ2-3 for the parts outside the CDR3, the full variable domain is EAGVTQFPSHSVIEKGQTVTLRCDPISGHDNLYWYRRVMGKEIKFLLHFVKESKQDESGMPNNRFLAERTGGTYSTLKVQPAELEDSGVYFCASSHIGASTDTQYFGPGTRLTVL.

This clonotype appeared many times. The J gene is TRBJ1-1, the V gene TRBV12-3 or TRBV12-4; TRBD1 might be the D (5 bases). This CDR3 has 14 amino acids. Trimming left V 5 bases short and J 1 base short, with 11 bases between. CDR3: CASSPTDRNTEAFF. For the CDR3, the DNA is TGTGCCAGCAGTCCAACCGACAGGAACACTGAAGCTTTCTTT.

This clonotype was seen repeatedly, ten times or more. V gene TRBV30 combines with J gene TRBJ2-7, with no clear D. The CDR3 is 13 amino acids. V was shortened by 1 base and J by 2 bases, with 9 bases between the two germline ends. CDR1 is GTSNPN and CDR2 is SVGIG in the germline V gene (reference sequence). This CDR3 reads CAWSGNDPYEQYF. The CDR3 coding sequence is TGTGCCTGGAGTGGCAATGATCCCTACGAGCAGTACTTC.

The chain carries TRBV13 and TRBJ2-2, with D possibly being TRBD1 (5 bases). The V end was cut by 4 bases, the J end by 3 bases, with 21 bases between. Germline V CDR1 and CDR2: PRHDT, FYEKMQ (reference sequence). The CDR3 runs to 18 residues. CDR3 in DNA: TGTGCCAGCAGCTCTCACCTTATGGGGCGTCGGTACACCGGGGAGCTGTTTTTT. This codes for CASSSHLMGRRYTGELFF.